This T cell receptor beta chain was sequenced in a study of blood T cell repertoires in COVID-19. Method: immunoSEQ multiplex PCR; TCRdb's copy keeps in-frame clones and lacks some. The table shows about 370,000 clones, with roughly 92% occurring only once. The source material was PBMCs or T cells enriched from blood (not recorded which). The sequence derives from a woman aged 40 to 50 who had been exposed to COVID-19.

In DNA, the CDR3 is TGCGCCAGCAGTCTCCGACTAGCGGGAGACCAGGAGCAGTACTTC. This sequence encodes CASSLRLAGDQEQYF. This chain links TRBV4-1 with TRBJ2-7; 12 bases map to TRBD2. The V and J ends lost 6 bases and 7 bases, in that order; junction bases with no gene match: 10. The germline V gene encodes CDR1 MGHRA and CDR2 YSYEKL. This CDR3 contains 15 residues.